These 29 T cell receptor beta chains came from one sample sequenced in a study of OX40 agonist ivuxolimab in advanced cancers. Assay: immunoSEQ multiplex PCR; the TCRdb copy retains only in-frame clones and omits some. This sample has about 46,000 clones, with approximately 88% found just once. The sample was CD4+ or CD8+ T cells sorted from blood, taken in a trial of the OX40 agonist ivuxolimab. These receptors were collected from an adult with an advanced solid tumor such as melanoma, head and neck, liver or kidney cancer.

The chain has TRBV19 and TRBJ1-2; possibly TRBD1 for D (5 bases). The V gene's germline CDR1 is LNHDA and CDR2 SQIVND (reference sequence). Between the trimmed V and J ends, which lost 4 bases and 4 bases, there was a span of 13 bases. The CDR3 contains 14 residues. The CDR3 here is CASSNQGFSYGYTF. Here the CDR3 DNA reads TGTGCCAGTAGTAATCAGGGATTCAGCTATGGCTACACCTTC.

This chain links TRBV19 with TRBJ2-3, with D perhaps TRBD2 (7 bases). The CDR3 sequence is 15 residues long. Germline-derived CDR1 and CDR2 are LNHDA and SQIVND (reference sequence). V was cut by 6 bases and J by 2 bases, with 15 bases left in between. CDR3 in DNA: TGTGCCAGTAGGAGGAAAGGGGGGGACACAGATACGCAGTATTTT. Residues: CASRRKGGDTDTQYF. Using reference TRBV19 and TRBJ2-3 for the parts outside the CDR3, the full variable domain is DGGITQSPKYLFRKEGQNVTLSCEQNLNHDAMYWYRQDPGQGLRLIYYSQIVNDFQKGDIAEGYSVSREKKESFPLTVTSAQKNPTAFYLCASRRKGGDTDTQYFGPGTRLTVL.

This chain connects TRBV4-1 to TRBJ1-1, with D tentatively TRBD1 (6 bases). V was clipped by 3 bases and J by 5 bases, with 13 bases between them. Germline CDR1 is MGHRA and CDR2 is YSYEKL. This CDR3 is built from 14 residues. The CDR3 DNA is TGCGCCAGCAGCCATACAGGGTTTTGGACTGAAGCTTTCTTT. Its protein product is CASSHTGFWTEAFF.

V and J are TRBV5-1 and TRBJ1-3, with 7 bases matching TRBD1. The germline gives CDR1 SGHRS, CDR2 YFSETQ. V trimming: 0 bases; J trimming: 7 bases; junction bases outside the gene matches: 13. The CDR3 runs to 17 residues. The CDR3 nucleotides read TGCGCCAGCAGCTTGGGCTTTCTAGGACAGGCGAGGAACACCATATATTTT. Its translation is CASSLGFLGQARNTIYF.

The chain combines TRBV28 with TRBJ2-3, with D maybe TRBD2 (6 bases). The CDR3 length is 15 residues. The germline CDR1 and CDR2 sequences are MDHEN and SYDVKM. V was shortened by 6 bases and J by 2 bases, with 15 bases between the two germline ends. The CDR3: CASSPRGGYTDTQYF. The CDR3 region has the DNA TGTGCCAGCAGCCCGCGGGGCGGCTACACAGATACGCAGTATTTT. The whole variable domain, filled in from reference TRBV28 and TRBJ2-3, reads DVKVTQSSRYLVKRTGEKVFLECVQDMDHENMFWYRQDPGLGLRLIYFSYDVKMKEKGDIPEGYSVSREKKERFSLILESASTNQTSMYLCASSPRGGYTDTQYFGPGTRLTVL.

CDR3 sequence: CASSLWSVSGNTGELFF. In DNA form, the CDR3 reads TGCGCCAGCAGCTTGTGGTCAGTATCTGGAAACACCGGGGAGCTGTTTTTT. The chain carries TRBV5-1 and TRBJ2-2; no clear D. Trimming stripped 1 base from V and 2 bases from J, with 15 bases between. The CDR3 runs to 17 residues. Germline loops: CDR1 SGHRS, CDR2 YFSETQ.

The rearrangement joins TRBV7-9 to TRBJ2-4; 12 bases line up with TRBD2. There are 15 residues in the CDR3. The germline V gene encodes CDR1 SEHNR and CDR2 FQNEAQ (reference sequence). The trim removed 5 bases at V and 8 bases at J, leaving 7 bases unmatched. The DNA of the CDR3 is TGTGCCAGCAGCCCGACTAGCGGGGGTTCGGACATTCAGTACTTC. Translating it yields CASSPTSGGSDIQYF.

The gene calls are TRBV10-3 and TRBJ2-7, with 7 bases identical to TRBD1. CDR3 length equals 14 residues. J gave up 2 bases and V 3 bases, and 4 bases lay outside the gene matches. CDR1 ENHRY and CDR2 SYGVKD come from the germline V gene. The CDR3 DNA follows: TGTGCCATCAGTGATTATGGACAGGCCTACGAGCAGTACTTC. This gives the protein CAISDYGQAYEQYF.

CDR3 residues: CASSAGRLAKNIQYF. The CDR3 region has the DNA TGTGCCAGCAGCGCGGGGAGGCTAGCCAAAAACATTCAGTACTTC. The rearrangement uses TRBV9 and TRBJ2-4; a possible D gene is TRBD2 (6 bases). CDR3 length: 15 amino acids. Trimming left V 3 bases short and J 0 bases short, with 10 bases between. Germline CDR1 and CDR2: SGDLS and YYNGEE.

Only one count was recorded for this clone. This chain connects TRBV7-9 to TRBJ2-5; 12 bases are a match to TRBD1. V lost 5 bases and J lost 5; bases outside the gene matches: 3. The CDR3 sequence is 14 residues long. Per the germline V gene, CDR1 is SEHNR and CDR2 is FQNEAQ (reference sequence). This CDR3 is CASSRDRGPETQYF. The CDR3 DNA reads TGTGCCAGCAGCCGGGACAGGGGGCCGGAGACCCAGTACTTC. Full variable domain (outside the CDR3, taken from reference TRBV7-9 and TRBJ2-5): DTGVSQNPRHKITKRGQNVTFRCDPISEHNRLYWYRQTLGQGPEFLTYFQNEAQLEKSRLLSDRFSAERPKGSFSTLEIQRTEQGDSAMYLCASSRDRGPETQYFGPGTRLLVL.

The rearrangement links TRBV30 to TRBJ1-6, with 7 bases aligning to TRBD1. V lost 2 bases, J lost 8 bases, and 9 bases stayed unmatched. In germline, CDR1 is GTSNPN, CDR2 SVGIG (reference sequence). The CDR3 is 15 amino acids. Written as DNA, the CDR3 is TGTGCCTGGAGTACCCCTGGGACAGAGGATTCACCCCTCCACTTT. Residues: CAWSTPGTEDSPLHF.

This clone was seen a few times. The V and J genes are TRBV6-1 and TRBJ1-6; perhaps TRBD1 as D (5 bases). Germline CDR1 is MNHNS and CDR2 is SASEGT. V was shortened by 4 bases and J by 11 bases, with 9 bases between the two germline ends. This CDR3 has 12 amino acids. This chain's CDR3 is CASSAGVTPLHF. DNA of the CDR3: TGTGCCAGCAGTGCGGGGGTCACACCCCTCCACTTT.

A single count supports this clone. The chain employs TRBV7-9 and TRBJ2-5; 8 bases line up with TRBD1. The J segment lost 3 bases and the V segment lost 1 base, leaving 10 bases of the junction unmatched. From germline, CDR1 is SEHNR and CDR2 FQNEAQ (reference sequence). The CDR3 has 17 residues. This CDR3 is CASSLVGRGRLEETQYF. The CDR3 DNA reads TGTGCCAGCAGCTTAGTGGGCAGGGGGCGGCTAGAAGAGACCCAGTACTTC.

This clone was detected only once. The rearrangement links TRBV7-3 to TRBJ2-2; D is uncertain. There are 15 residues in the CDR3. V lost 1 base, J lost 4 bases, and 10 bases lay in between. Germline V gene data show CDR1 as SGHTA and CDR2 as FQGTGA. The CDR3 reads CASSLSWLGTGELFF. The CDR3 DNA follows: TGTGCCAGCAGCTTAAGCTGGTTGGGCACCGGGGAGCTGTTTTTT.

The CDR3 DNA follows: TGTGCCAGCAGTTTAATTGAACGCGGGGAGCTGTTTTTT. Translation gives CASSLIERGELFF. The rearrangement uses TRBV27 and TRBJ2-2; D call uncertain. Germline lookup yields CDR1 MNHEY and CDR2 SMNVEV (reference sequence). This CDR3 is 13 amino acids long. Deletions cut 2 bases from V and 7 bases from J, with 8 bases between.

The rearrangement joins TRBV19 to TRBJ2-3; TRBD2 agrees at 8 bases. Germline V gene data show CDR1 as LNHDA and CDR2 as SQIVND (reference sequence). The CDR3 extends over 14 amino acids. V lost 7 bases, J lost 6 bases, and 9 bases stayed unmatched. Here the CDR3 DNA reads TGTGCCAGTAAAGACCTAGCGGGTGGGGATACGCAGTATTTT. It translates to CASKDLAGGDTQYF.

The gene calls are TRBV9 and TRBJ2-3; 7 nucleotides match TRBD2. This CDR3 region has 16 residues. Per germline, CDR1 SGDLS and CDR2 YYNGEE. V lost 4 bases, J lost 2 bases, and 10 bases stayed unmatched. CDR3 in amino acids: CASSSRGGGYTDTQYF. The CDR3 DNA follows: TGTGCCAGCAGCTCGAGGGGCGGGGGATACACAGATACGCAGTATTTT. The complete variable domain, with remaining parts taken from reference TRBV9 and TRBJ2-3, reads DSGVTQTPKHLITATGQRVTLRCSPRSGDLSVYWYQQSLDQGLQFLIQYYNGEERAKGNILERFSAQQFPDLHSELNLSSLELGDSALYFCASSSRGGGYTDTQYFGPGTRLTVL.

The chain uses TRBV2 and TRBJ2-1, with 12 bases matching TRBD1. The CDR3 runs 15 residues. CDR1 is SNHLY and CDR2 is FYNNEI in the germline V gene. After removal of 5 bases from V and 6 bases from J, the junction contained 5 bases not matched to a gene. CDR3: CASSLGQGAGNEQFF. The DNA for the CDR3 is TGTGCCAGCAGTTTGGGACAGGGGGCGGGCAATGAGCAGTTCTTC.

Here the CDR3 reads CASSPTGLQGYGYTF. CDR3 nucleotide sequence: TGCGCCAGCAGCCCGACGGGACTCCAGGGGTATGGCTACACCTTC. V is TRBV5-1 and J is TRBJ1-2, with D maybe TRBD1 (6 bases). CDR3 size: 15 residues. Germline V lookup: CDR1 SGHRS, CDR2 YFSETQ. V shed 4 bases and J shed 5 bases, with 18 bases lying between them.

Only one count was recorded for this clone. The rearrangement joins TRBV11-2 to TRBJ2-1; 10 bases match TRBD1. Germline V CDR1 and CDR2: SGHAT, FQNNGV. This CDR3 is built from 13 residues. V was clipped by 5 bases and J by 8 bases; unmatched bases: 3. The CDR3 DNA is TGTGCCAGCAGCAGGGACAGGGGAGATGAGCAGTTCTTC. This encodes CASSRDRGDEQFF.

This chain joins TRBV2 and TRBJ2-2; possibly TRBD1 for D (6 bases). This CDR3 has 16 residues. The germline V gene has CDR1 SNHLY and CDR2 FYNNEI. V was trimmed by 3 bases and J by 6 bases, leaving 17 bases between them. CDR3 residues: CASSERGHRGAGELFF. CDR3 bases: TGTGCCAGCAGTGAGAGGGGACACCGTGGTGCCGGGGAGCTGTTTTTT.

This sequence joins TRBV6-5 and TRBJ2-1; the match to TRBD2 covers 8 bases. Germline loops: CDR1 MNHEY, CDR2 SVGAGI. The CDR3 runs to 15 residues. V dropped 6 bases and J dropped 6; count of bases not matched to a gene: 10. This CDR3 reads CASSTTTSGFNEQFF. Written as DNA, the CDR3 is TGTGCCAGCAGCACCACTACTAGCGGCTTCAATGAGCAGTTCTTC.

This chain links TRBV7-6 with TRBJ2-1; 9 bases are shared with TRBD1. The CDR3 extends over 16 amino acids. J was trimmed by 3 bases and V by 3 bases; bases with no gene match: 6. CDR1 and CDR2 (germline): SGHVS, FNYEAQ. The CDR3 loop reads CASSFTAGQGYNEQFF. The DNA of the CDR3 is TGTGCCAGCAGCTTTACCGCGGGACAGGGCTACAATGAGCAGTTCTTC.

The chain is built from TRBV7-4 and TRBJ2-5; tentatively, D is TRBD1 or TRBD2 (5 bases each). V was pared by 3 bases and J by 7 bases, with 6 bases between. Per germline, CDR1 SGHVT and CDR2 SQSDAQ. The CDR3 length is 11 residues. The chain's CDR3 is CASSLRGTQYF. The CDR3 DNA reads TGTGCCAGCAGCTTGAGGGGGACCCAGTACTTC.

The V gene is TRBV7-2, the J gene TRBJ1-5; D uncertain. V was cut by 5 bases and J by 3 bases, with 17 bases left in between. From germline, CDR1 is SGHTA and CDR2 FQGNSA. The CDR3 is 16 residues long. The CDR3 nucleotides are TGTGCCAGCAGCCTATCGGGTCCGGGATTCAATCAGCCCCAGCATTTT. It codes for CASSLSGPGFNQPQHF.

CDR3 in amino acids: CASSVTGGGYEQYF. DNA for the CDR3: TGCGCCAGCAGCGTTACAGGGGGAGGCTACGAGCAGTACTTC. V usage is TRBV5-1 and J usage is TRBJ2-7; TRBD1 aligns across 8 bases. The CDR3 spans 14 residues. V was clipped by 4 bases and J by 3 bases; unmatched bases: 6. CDR1 and CDR2 from the germline V gene are SGHRS and YFSETQ.

The chain carries TRBV5-1 and TRBJ1-5; 7 bases fit TRBD1. Germline CDR1 is SGHRS and CDR2 is YFSETQ. The CDR3 extends over 18 amino acids. The trim removed 0 bases at V and 0 bases at J, leaving 9 bases unmatched. The DNA of the CDR3 is TGCGCCAGCAGCTTGGGGGAGGACAGGCGATTTAGCAATCAGCCCCAGCATTTT. Protein: CASSLGEDRRFSNQPQHF.

This clone is a singleton in its sample. The V gene is TRBV5-1, the J gene TRBJ1-4, with a possible D match to TRBD1 (5 bases). CDR3 size: 15 residues. Trimming pared 2 bases from V and 0 bases from J, leaving 8 bases between. Germline V lookup: CDR1 SGHRS, CDR2 YFSETQ. Here the CDR3 reads CASSLTGSTNEKLFF. The CDR3 DNA follows: TGCGCCAGCAGCTTAACAGGTTCAACTAATGAAAAACTGTTTTTT.

This chain joins TRBV2 and TRBJ1-2; tentative D call: TRBD1 (5 bases). There are 13 residues in the CDR3. Germline V gene data show CDR1 as SNHLY and CDR2 as FYNNEI. Trimming shortened V by 1 base and J by 8 bases, and 11 bases separated the two germline ends. This chain's CDR3 is CASSEGPGNGYTF. CDR3 nucleotides: TGTGCCAGCAGTGAAGGGCCAGGGAACGGCTACACCTTC. The full variable domain, completed using reference TRBV2 and TRBJ1-2, is EPEVTQTPSHQVTQMGQEVILRCVPISNHLYFYWYRQILGQKVEFLVSFYNNEISEKSEIFDDQFSVERPDGSNFTLKIRSTKLEDSAMYFCASSEGPGNGYTFGSGTRLTVV.